Listed here are 15 T cell receptor beta chains from one sample, sequenced in a study of cytomegalovirus exposure and HLA in healthy donors. This PCR relied on a set of 60 Vbeta primers and 13 Jbeta primers. Produced via immunoSEQ multiplex PCR; TCRdb's table is partial and in-frame only. The table has under 200,000 clones, about 80% seen once. Specimen: PBMCs. The source is a woman aged 18-29 years in good health and CMV-seropositive.

This clone has just one count. For the CDR3, the DNA is TGTGCCAGCAGTGGAACTAGTCGCGATGAGCAGTTCTTC. It codes for CASSGTSRDEQFF. The V call is TRBV6-4, the J call TRBJ2-1; D is perhaps TRBD2 (5 bases). The CDR3 length is 13 residues. The V gene lost 4 bases and the J gene lost 8 bases, with 12 bases spanning the gap. Germline CDR1 is MRHNA and CDR2 is SNTAGT.

The J gene is TRBJ2-1, the V gene TRBV27, with TRBD2 matching over 9 bases. Germline V lookup: CDR1 MNHEY, CDR2 SMNVEV (reference sequence). CDR3 length: 15 residues. J was trimmed by 4 bases and V by 7 bases; bases with no gene match: 8. The CDR3 DNA reads TGTGCCAGCAAAAAATTAGCGGGGGATTACAATGAGCAGTTCTTC. It yields the protein CASKKLAGDYNEQFF.

V gene TRBV5-4 combines with J gene TRBJ2-7; 8 positions agree with TRBD1. The germline CDR1 and CDR2 sequences are SGHNT and YYREEE (reference sequence). The ends lost 4 bases at V and 3 bases at J; junction bases unmatched: 6. The CDR3 contains 14 residues. CDR3 in amino acids: CASSQDRGVYEQYF. CDR3 DNA sequence: TGTGCCAGCAGCCAAGACAGGGGCGTCTACGAGCAGTACTTC.

V and J are TRBV30 and TRBJ2-3, with a possible D match to TRBD2 (6 bases). Germline lookup yields CDR1 GTSNPN and CDR2 SVGIG (reference sequence). The CDR3 runs to 15 residues. Trimming removed 5 bases at V and 5 bases at J, with 20 bases between. The DNA for the CDR3 is TGTGCCTGGCTTGGACGTGTGCGGGACGGAGATACGCAGTATTTT. Its protein is CAWLGRVRDGDTQYF.

This chain's CDR3 is CASSVDILLSGELFF. In DNA, the CDR3 is TGTGCCAGCAGCGTCGACATCCTTCTGTCCGGGGAGCTGTTTTTT. The gene calls are TRBV9 and TRBJ2-2; D uncertain. Trimming shortened V by 2 bases and J by 6 bases, and 14 bases separated the two germline ends. This CDR3 spans 15 amino acids. Germline lookup yields CDR1 SGDLS and CDR2 YYNGEE.

This clone was observed a handful of times. The chain recombines TRBV4-3 with TRBJ1-4; D is undetermined. The germline V and J ends were trimmed by 0 bases and 3 bases, with 14 bases remaining between them. This CDR3 spans 17 amino acids. Germline CDR1 LGHNA, CDR2 YSLEER. The CDR3 protein is CASSQDLEDRANEKLFF. DNA for the CDR3: TGCGCCAGCAGCCAAGATTTGGAGGACCGGGCTAATGAAAAACTGTTTTTT.

This clone was seen a single time. The CDR3 region is CASRHHIRGDISYEQYF. The CDR3 DNA reads TGTGCCAGCAGACATCATATCCGAGGGGACATCTCCTACGAGCAGTACTTC. The rearrangement uses TRBV28 and TRBJ2-7; TRBD1 is a possible D gene (6 bases). V dropped 6 bases and J dropped 0 bases, with 21 bases sitting between them. In germline, CDR1 is MDHEN, CDR2 SYDVKM. CDR3 size: 17 residues.

The CDR3 region is CASSFRTGPATDTQYF. DNA for the CDR3: TGTGCCAGCAGCTTCAGGACAGGGCCAGCCACAGATACGCAGTATTTT. This rearrangement joins TRBV7-2 to TRBJ2-3, with 8 bases lining up with TRBD1. CDR3 length: 16 amino acids. Losses at the gene ends were 3 bases for V and 2 bases for J; bases not matched to a gene: 7. The germline gives CDR1 SGHTA, CDR2 FQGNSA.

On this clone itself: Other nucleotide sequences from this sample produce the same CDR3. The chain uses TRBV4-2 and TRBJ1-5, with a possible D match to TRBD1 (5 bases). Trimming cost V 0 bases and J 5 bases, with 14 bases left between them. CDR3 length: 16 residues. Germline CDR1 reads LGHNA; CDR2 reads YNFKEQ. The CDR3 bases are TGTGCCAGCAGCCAAGAAACCGGAACAGGCTATCAGCCCCAGCATTTT. As protein: CASSQETGTGYQPQHF.

The J gene is TRBJ1-1, the V gene TRBV2, with a tentative D call TRBD1 (6 bases). V was pared by 6 bases and J by 1 base, with 12 bases between. The CDR3 is 14 amino acids. CDR1 and CDR2 (germline): SNHLY, FYNNEI. The CDR3 DNA reads TGTGCCAGCAGCGCAGGGGACGGGAACACTGAAGCTTTCTTT. Translating gives CASSAGDGNTEAFF.

This rearrangement joins TRBV11-2 to TRBJ1-2; tentatively, D is TRBD1 (5 bases). V was trimmed by 5 bases and J by 6 bases, leaving 22 bases between them. The CDR3 is 16 residues long. Germline V CDR1 and CDR2: SGHAT, FQNNGV. CDR3 sequence: CASSPYPNRQQDGYTF. The CDR3 region has the DNA TGTGCCAGCAGCCCTTACCCAAACCGACAGCAGGATGGCTACACCTTC.

The chain joins TRBV28 to TRBJ2-7; 13 positions match TRBD2. This CDR3 has 16 amino acids. Germline V gene data show CDR1 as MDHEN and CDR2 as SYDVKM. The V and J ends lost 5 bases and 5 bases, in that order; junction bases with no gene match: 9. The CDR3 sequence: CASSLTSGGARNEQYV. The CDR3, as DNA: TGTGCCAGCAGTCTAACTAGCGGGGGGGCCAGAAACGAGCAGTACGTC.

The CDR3 nucleotides are TGTGCCAGCAGCTTAGGGTGGAGCTCCTACGAGCAGTACGTC. As protein: CASSLGWSSYEQYV. The chain uses TRBV7-8 and TRBJ2-7; D remains unclear. There are 14 residues in the CDR3. V shed 1 base and J shed 0 bases, with 7 bases lying between them. Germline CDR1 reads SGHVS; CDR2 reads FQNEAQ.

The V and J genes are TRBV7-6 and TRBJ1-1; a weak D match, TRBD1 (5 bases). The V end lost 5 bases, the J end lost 0 bases, and 7 bases lay between the germline ends. This CDR3 region has 13 residues. The germline V gene encodes CDR1 SGHVS and CDR2 FNYEAQ. The DNA of the CDR3 is TGTGCCAGCAGCAGGGGATTGAACACTGAAGCTTTCTTT. Amino acid sequence: CASSRGLNTEAFF.

The chain links TRBV9 to TRBJ2-2; 7 bases agree with TRBD2. This CDR3 spans 14 amino acids. Germline V gives CDR1 SGDLS, CDR2 YYNGEE. J lost 5 bases, V lost 0 bases, and 1 base had no gene match. CDR3 region: CASSVGGGTGELFF. CDR3 DNA: TGTGCCAGCAGCGTAGGGGGGGGGACCGGGGAGCTGTTTTTT.